This entry describes one T cell receptor (beta chain). The antigen this receptor binds is unknown. Qualities for individual bases were not recorded, and no much larger clone is one base off. The entry originates in a study of T cell responses to AZD1222 COVID-19 vaccine (dated by TCRdb to the early 2020s). Context from the whole study: Because spike-specific TCR depth and breadth did not differ between the two schedules, AZD1222 recipients who got a second dose at roughly 4 weeks were pooled with those who got a second dose at roughly 12 weeks. A total of approximately 240 trial participants underwent TCR sequencing, of whom some 210 received two doses of AZD1222 and 26 received two doses of the MenACWY control vaccine. Trial participants were enrolled by age into subgroups of 18-55, 56-69 and 70-plus years, and roughly 150, 30 and 60 TCR-sequenced participants, respectively, were included in these subgroups.

From the cysteine through the phenylalanine, the CDR3 covers 14 amino acids. Solely the CDR3 DNA is kept, with 42 bases framed from the first base. V drops 7 bases and J drops 6 bases, leaving 15 bases in between. The germline V gene provides CDR1 MRHNA and CDR2 SNTAGT. The sample's time point, from its label and the paper: baseline before first vaccination. Vaccinee samples came from UK trials COV001 and COV002, including a single-blind randomized controlled phase 2/3 trial of AZD1222 (ChAdOx1 nCoV-19) in healthy adults. For TCRbeta chain sequencing, PBMC samples were collected from trial participants at day 0 and at day 28 after the second dose. Results and caveats for the whole study, not just this receptor: CD4 TCRs associated with the vaccine covered the entire spike protein, and the dominant responses were in regions 160-218 and 743-854. Most participants were white British and females outnumbered males, and the authors suggested that clonal diversity may have been underestimated. After two AZD1222 doses, spike-specific TCR breadth and depth were significantly higher than at day 0 and than in MenACWY recipients. Reportedly, almost half of the unique spike-specific TCRs recognized epitopes lying outside the regions that are mutated in the B.1.351 and B.1.1.7 variants. Because no day 14 peak-response samples were available, repertoires were characterized only after the peak T cell response. In the small 56-69-year group, the increase in depth fell short of significance, most likely because of low power. Conclusions about previously exposed vaccinees are limited because only five or six AZD1222 recipients were SARS-CoV-2 seropositive at baseline.

The CDR3 regions of human TCRbeta chains were analyzed by immunosequencing. The source study handled its data this way. Repertoire TCRs were matched against a reference library of SARS-CoV-2-specific TCRs generated with the MIRA antigen-specificity platform. Breadth meant the fraction of unique TCRs that were SARS-CoV-2-associated, whereas depth meant the fraction of total T cells that were SARS-CoV-2-associated. Using the MIRA data, each spike-specific TCR was assigned both to the spike region to which the TCR was reactive and to a CD4 or CD8 class. Log10-transformed breadth and depth values were compared by one-way ANOVA with Sidak's multiple comparisons tests. This immuneACCESS table, as held by TCRdb, lists in-frame sequences with V and J called but not all clones. Of the missing ones, under half trace to an unresolved V gene in checked studies; the others have no known cause. V and J calls and clone size follow that table, whereas D and trimming were derived from the DNA. The sample records 95,000 to 110,000 clones, about 93% of which are singletons. Together, the top ten hold 4% to 5.5% of the sample.

Here the chain combines TRBV6-4 and TRBJ2-2; the D match is possibly TRBD1 or TRBD2, with 5 bases aligned in each. The source is an adult in good health. The sample was peripheral blood, taken on day 0 of AZD1222 vaccination. The DNA reads as follows: TGTGCCAGCAAGGGGACCGAGGAGGCCGGGGAGCTGTTTTTT. The resulting protein is CASKGTEEAGELFF.